This TCR beta chain was captured by sequencing in a study of identical twins. The CDR3 is made up of 15 amino acids. V was pared by 6 bases and J by 5 bases, with 17 bases between. Germline V gene lookup returns CDR1 DFQATT and CDR2 SNEGSKA (reference sequence). TCRdb independently ran MiXCR on the 5' RACE reads; one entry per CDR3 protein. Here the sample spans about 700,000 distinct CDR3 sequences, 6% to 6.5% being singletons. This rearrangement joins TRBV20-1 to TRBJ1-6; possibly TRBD1 for D (5 bases). The source is a man between 18 and 29 years old in good health. Sequencing input: naive T cells sorted from blood. The CDR3 nucleotides read TGCAGTGCAAGTGGGGCCAGACAAGATAATTCACCCCTCCACTTT. Protein product: CSASGARQDNSPLHF.